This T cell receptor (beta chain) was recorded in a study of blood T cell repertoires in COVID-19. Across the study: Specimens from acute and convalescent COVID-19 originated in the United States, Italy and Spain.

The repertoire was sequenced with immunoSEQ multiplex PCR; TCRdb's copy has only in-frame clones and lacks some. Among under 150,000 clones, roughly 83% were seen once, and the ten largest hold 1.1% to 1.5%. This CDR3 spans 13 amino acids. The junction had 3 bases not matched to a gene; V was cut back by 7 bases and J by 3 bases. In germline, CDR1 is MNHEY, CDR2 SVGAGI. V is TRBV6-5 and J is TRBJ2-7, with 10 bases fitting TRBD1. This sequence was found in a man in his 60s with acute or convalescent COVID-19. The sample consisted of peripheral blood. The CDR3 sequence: CASMTGGDYEQYF. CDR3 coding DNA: TGTGCCAGCATGACAGGGGGCGACTACGAGCAGTACTTC.